This T cell receptor (beta chain) was identified in a study of CD8+ T cells in alopecia areata listed by TCRdb under 2018. In the study overall: To study T cell clonal expansion in alopecia areata, the researchers applied high-throughput TCRbeta sequencing to both the C3H/HeJ mouse model and human patients. Scalp tissue and sorted CD4+ and CD8+ peripheral blood T cells from patchy and totalis/universalis alopecia areata patients and from healthy controls were covered by human TCRbeta sequencing. Scalp clonality was compared among normal scalp (n=4), patchy alopecia areata scalp (n=8), and alopecia totalis/universalis scalp (n=8). RNA came from the PAXgene miRNA kit for fixed scalp, the miRNeasy kit for PBMCs, and the RNeasy kit for mouse skin. TCRbeta CDR3 regions were amplified by immunoSEQ multiplex PCR with 35 Vbeta forward and 13 Jbeta reverse primers. Findings and caveats that apply to the study as a whole: Compared with normal scalp, lesional scalp, particularly in alopecia totalis/universalis, had higher clonality and more expanded CD8+ clones, which suggests antigenic drive. Shared TCR sequences between patients were less evident than in mice, which may be partly attributable to HLA diversity in the patient population. Unlike mouse skin, where gammadelta T cells dominate, normal human skin contains resident alphabeta T cells that get sequenced too, which complicates analysis of the scalp TCR repertoire.

Comments on this clone: Its antigen is still unknown. No qualities accompany the bases; no much larger clone lies one base away.

In the germline V gene, CDR1 corresponds to LGHNA and CDR2 to YNFKEQ. At the junction V is shortened by 1 base and J by 0 bases; bases outside the gene matches: 8. The CDR3 sequence holds 17 residues, the cysteine and phenylalanine included. CDR3 DNA only is kept here, 51 bases in frame from base 1. The library was produced with the immunoSEQ multiplex PCR assay. For TCR sequencing, RNA was extracted from every sample and reverse transcribed into cDNA to serve as template. First-strand cDNA was synthesized with SuperScript III using a 2:1 mix of oligo-dT and random hexamers. A synthetic immune receptor repertoire was used to gauge amplification bias, and whatever bias remained was removed computationally. The authors' pipeline ran thus. Raw reads were preprocessed to remove errors, and CDR3 was defined by IMGT conventions from the conserved cysteine to phenylalanine. Clonality was computed by normalizing Shannon entropy by log2 of the number of productive unique TCRs and subtracting the result from 1. Scalp TCRbeta sequences were cross-referenced with sorted blood CD4 and CD8 repertoires so that the CD4 or CD8 identity of scalp clones could be inferred. Here the immuneACCESS table is served through TCRdb, limited to in-frame sequences with V and J called. Missing clones are a known gap in these copies; in checked studies unresolved V genes cover under half, and the rest lacks a known reason. For V, J and clone size, that table is used; D and trimming come from the DNA. This sample has 65,000 to 95,000 clones in its table, and roughly half of those were observed once. The top ten clonotypes cover around 5.7% of the sample.

Lesional scalp punch biopsies and peripheral blood were obtained from alopecia areata patients. PBMCs were isolated by density centrifugation and stained for CD3, CD4 and CD8, after which CD4+ and CD8+ T cells were sorted on a FACSAria. The untreated alopecia areata patients were recruited through a multicenter biomarker study. In four to six patients from the biomarker study, the blood CD8+ T cells went through an additional sort into NKG2D-low and NKG2D-high fractions. The TCR comes from a human donor with alopecia areata. The V and J genes are TRBV4-2 and TRBJ2-5, and 7 junctional nucleotides match TRBD2. Sequenced input: NKG2D-high CD8+ T cells sorted from blood. The cell subset or site label here, explained by the study, means: sorted CD8+ NKG2D-high blood T cells. For the CDR3, the sequence is CASSQVMGGDYQETQYF. The DNA sequence is given as TGTGCCAGCAGCCAAGTGATGGGGGGGGATTACCAAGAGACCCAGTACTTC.